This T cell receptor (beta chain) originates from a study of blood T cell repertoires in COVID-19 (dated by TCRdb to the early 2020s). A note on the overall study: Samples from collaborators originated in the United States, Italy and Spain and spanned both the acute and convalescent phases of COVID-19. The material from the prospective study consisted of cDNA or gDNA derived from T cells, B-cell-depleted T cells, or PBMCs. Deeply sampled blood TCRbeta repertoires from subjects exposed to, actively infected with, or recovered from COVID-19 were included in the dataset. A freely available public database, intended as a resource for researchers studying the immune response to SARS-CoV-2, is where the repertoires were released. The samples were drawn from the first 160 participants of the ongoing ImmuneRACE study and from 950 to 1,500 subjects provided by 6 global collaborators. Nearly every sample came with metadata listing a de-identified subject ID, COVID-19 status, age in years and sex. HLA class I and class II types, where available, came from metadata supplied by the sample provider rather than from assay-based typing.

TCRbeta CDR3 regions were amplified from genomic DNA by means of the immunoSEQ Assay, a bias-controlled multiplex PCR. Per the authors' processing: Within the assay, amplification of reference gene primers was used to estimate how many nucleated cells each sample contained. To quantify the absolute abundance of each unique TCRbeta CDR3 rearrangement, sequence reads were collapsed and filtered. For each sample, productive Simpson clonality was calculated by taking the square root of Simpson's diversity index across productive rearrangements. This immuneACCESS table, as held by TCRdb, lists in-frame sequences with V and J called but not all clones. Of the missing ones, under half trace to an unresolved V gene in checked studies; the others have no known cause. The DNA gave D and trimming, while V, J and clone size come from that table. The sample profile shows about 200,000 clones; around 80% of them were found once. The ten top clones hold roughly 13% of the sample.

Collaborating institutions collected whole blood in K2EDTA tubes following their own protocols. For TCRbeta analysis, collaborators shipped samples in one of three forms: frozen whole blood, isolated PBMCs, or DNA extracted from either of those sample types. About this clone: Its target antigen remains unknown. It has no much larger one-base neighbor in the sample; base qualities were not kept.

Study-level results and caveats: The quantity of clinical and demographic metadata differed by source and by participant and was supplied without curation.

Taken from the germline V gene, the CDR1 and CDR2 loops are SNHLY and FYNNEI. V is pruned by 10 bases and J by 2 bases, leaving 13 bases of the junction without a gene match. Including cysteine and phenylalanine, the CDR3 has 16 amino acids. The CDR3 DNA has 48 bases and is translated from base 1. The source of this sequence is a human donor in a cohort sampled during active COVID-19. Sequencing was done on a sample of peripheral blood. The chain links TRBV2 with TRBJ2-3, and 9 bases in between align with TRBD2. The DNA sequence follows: TGTGCCAACCAGAAGCTAGCGGGATACTCCACAGATACGCAGTATTTT. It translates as CANQKLAGYSTDTQYF.